This T cell receptor beta chain appears in the sequencing data of a study of blood T cell repertoires in COVID-19 (dated by TCRdb to the early 2020s). Notes on the research overall: Samples from collaborators originated in the United States, Italy and Spain and spanned both the acute and convalescent phases of COVID-19. The prospective study material was composed of cDNA or gDNA derived from T cells, B-cell-depleted T cells, or PBMCs. Deeply sampled blood TCRbeta repertoires from subjects exposed to, actively infected with, or recovered from COVID-19 were included in the dataset. The repertoires were released in a freely available public database intended as a resource for research on the immune response to SARS-CoV-2. Samples came from the ongoing ImmuneRACE study (first 160 participants) plus 1,254 subjects from 6 global collaborators. The sample metadata nearly always contained a de-identified subject ID, COVID-19 status, age in years and sex. Where available, HLA class I and class II types were taken from metadata supplied by the sample provider and were not determined by assay-based typing. Study-wide conclusions, independent of this receptor: How much clinical and demographic metadata was included differed by source and by participant, and the metadata was provided uncurated.

TCRbeta CDR3 regions were amplified from genomic DNA by means of the immunoSEQ Assay, a bias-controlled multiplex PCR. In the source study's methods: The number of nucleated cells in each sample was estimated from the amplification of reference gene primers within the assay. To quantify the absolute abundance of each unique TCRbeta CDR3 rearrangement, sequence reads were collapsed and filtered. For each sample, productive Simpson clonality was calculated as the square root of Simpson's diversity index over productive rearrangements. Imported from immuneACCESS, the table was reduced by TCRdb to in-frame sequences with V and J called. These copies leave out some clones; in studies compared against another copy, an unresolved V gene accounts for under half, and the cause of the remainder is not known. That table supplies the V and J calls and clone size; D and trimming were determined from the DNA. The sample table shows about 92,000 clones, and 70% to 85% are seen once. The top ten clones comprise roughly 12% of the sample.

Counted from cysteine to phenylalanine, this CDR3 has 15 amino acids. The sequence is cut down to CDR3 DNA, 45 bases in frame from base 1. CDR1 and CDR2 are drawn from the germline V gene (reference sequence): MNHNY, SVGAGI. Cut back by 4 bases and 3 bases, the V and J ends lie 12 bases apart. Each collaborating institution followed its own protocols to collect whole blood in K2EDTA tubes. For TCRbeta analysis, collaborator samples were shipped as frozen whole blood, as isolated PBMCs, or as DNA extracted from either sample type. A word on this clone: The antigen this receptor binds is unknown. No much larger clone is present one base from it, and per-base qualities are unavailable.

The sample comprised peripheral blood. The sequence derives from a human donor in a cohort sampled during active COVID-19. Rearrangement joined TRBV6-6 to TRBJ2-2; the D gene is perhaps TRBD1, from 6 matching bases. The CDR3 reads CASSSGTSHTGELFF. The sequenced DNA is TGTGCCAGCAGTTCCGGGACAAGTCACACCGGGGAGCTGTTTTTT.